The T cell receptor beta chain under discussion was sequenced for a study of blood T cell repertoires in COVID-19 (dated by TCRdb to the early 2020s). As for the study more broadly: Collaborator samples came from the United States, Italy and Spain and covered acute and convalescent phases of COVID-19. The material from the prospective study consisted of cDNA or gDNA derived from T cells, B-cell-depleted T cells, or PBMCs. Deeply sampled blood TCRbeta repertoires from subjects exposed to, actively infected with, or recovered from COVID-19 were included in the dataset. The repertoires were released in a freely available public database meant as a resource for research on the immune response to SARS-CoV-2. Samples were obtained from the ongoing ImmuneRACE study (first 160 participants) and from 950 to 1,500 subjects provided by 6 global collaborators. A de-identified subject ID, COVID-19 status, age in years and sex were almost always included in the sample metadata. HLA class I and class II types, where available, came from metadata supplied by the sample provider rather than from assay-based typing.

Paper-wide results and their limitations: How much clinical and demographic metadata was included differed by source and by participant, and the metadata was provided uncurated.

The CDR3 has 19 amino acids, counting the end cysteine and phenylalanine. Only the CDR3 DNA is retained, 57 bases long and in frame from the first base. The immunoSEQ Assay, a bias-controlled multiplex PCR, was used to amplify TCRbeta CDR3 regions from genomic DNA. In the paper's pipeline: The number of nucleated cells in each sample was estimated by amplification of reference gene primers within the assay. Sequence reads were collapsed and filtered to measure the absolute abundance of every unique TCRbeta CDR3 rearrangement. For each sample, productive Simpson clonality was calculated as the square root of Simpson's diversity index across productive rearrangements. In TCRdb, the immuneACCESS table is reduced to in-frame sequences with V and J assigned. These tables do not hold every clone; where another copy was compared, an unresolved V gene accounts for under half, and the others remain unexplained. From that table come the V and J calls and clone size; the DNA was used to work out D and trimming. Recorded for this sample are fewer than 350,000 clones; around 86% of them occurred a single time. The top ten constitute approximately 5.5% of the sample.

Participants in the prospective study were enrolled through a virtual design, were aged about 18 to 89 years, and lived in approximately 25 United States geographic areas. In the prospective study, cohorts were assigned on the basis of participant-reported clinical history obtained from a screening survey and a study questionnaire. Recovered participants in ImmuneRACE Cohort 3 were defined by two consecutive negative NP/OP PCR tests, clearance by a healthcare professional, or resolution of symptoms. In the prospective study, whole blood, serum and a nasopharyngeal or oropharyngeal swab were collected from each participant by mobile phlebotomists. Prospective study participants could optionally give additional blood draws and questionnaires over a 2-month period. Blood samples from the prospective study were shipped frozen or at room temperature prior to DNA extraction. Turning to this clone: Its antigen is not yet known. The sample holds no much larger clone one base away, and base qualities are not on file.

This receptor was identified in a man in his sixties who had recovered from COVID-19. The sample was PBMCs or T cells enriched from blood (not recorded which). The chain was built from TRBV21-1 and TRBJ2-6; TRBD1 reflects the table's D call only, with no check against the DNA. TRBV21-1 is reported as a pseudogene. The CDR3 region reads CASSYSNGGQDSGANVLTF. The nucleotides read TGTGCCAGCAGCTACTCAAATGGGGGACAGGACTCTGGGGCCAACGTCCTGACTTTC.